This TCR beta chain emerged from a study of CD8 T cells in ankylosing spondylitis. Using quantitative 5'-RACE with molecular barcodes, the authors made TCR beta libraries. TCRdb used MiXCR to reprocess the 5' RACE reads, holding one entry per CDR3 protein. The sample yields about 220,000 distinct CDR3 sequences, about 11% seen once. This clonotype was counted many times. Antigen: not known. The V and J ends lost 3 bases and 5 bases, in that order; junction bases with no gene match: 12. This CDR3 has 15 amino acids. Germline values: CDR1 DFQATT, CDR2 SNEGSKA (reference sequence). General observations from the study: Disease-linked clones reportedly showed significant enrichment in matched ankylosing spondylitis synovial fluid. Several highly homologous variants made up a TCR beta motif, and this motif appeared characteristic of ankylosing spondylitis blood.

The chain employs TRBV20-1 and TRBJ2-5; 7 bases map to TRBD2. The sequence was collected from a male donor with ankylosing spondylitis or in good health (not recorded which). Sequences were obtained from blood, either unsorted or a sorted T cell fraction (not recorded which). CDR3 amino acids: CSASPRTGRVETQYF. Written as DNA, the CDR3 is TGCAGTGCTAGCCCTCGGACGGGGAGGGTGGAGACCCAGTACTTC.